This is a list of T cell receptor beta chains from one sample in a study of T cell responses to AZD1222 COVID-19 vaccine. Some clones are missing from TCRdb's copy, which holds only in-frame ones; the method was immunoSEQ multiplex PCR. In the table there are 95,000 to 150,000 clones, around 87% of which are singletons. The material was peripheral blood, obtained on day 0 of AZD1222 vaccination. These receptors all come from an adult in good health. Both conserved end residues are part of each CDR3. D genes are given only for firm matches.

j_gene | d_gene | v_gene | CDR3nt | CDR3aa
TRBJ1-2 | TRBD1 | TRBV9 | TGTGCCAGCAGCGCCACAGGGGTGGGTGGCTACACCTTC | CASSATGVGGYTF
TRBJ1-5 | TRBD1 | TRBV6-6 | TGTGCCAGCAGTTACCGGACAGGGCGCAATCAGCCCCAGCATTTT | CASSYRTGRNQPQHF
TRBJ2-7 | NA | TRBV15 | TGTGCCACCAGCCTATCACGGGCCGCAGAGTACGAGCAGTACTTC | CATSLSRAAEYEQYF
TRBJ1-5 | NA | TRBV9 | TGTGCCAGCAGCGCGGACAGCGGCTATCAGCCCCAGCATTTT | CASSADSGYQPQHF
TRBJ2-2 | NA | TRBV7-3 | TGTGCCAGCAGCCTGAGGGCGGGACTGCCTAATGGCGGGGAGCTGTTTTTT | CASSLRAGLPNGGELFF
TRBJ2-7 | NA | TRBV5-5 | TGTGCCAGCAGCCCCCCCCGGGCCGTCGAGCAGTACTTC | CASSPPRAVEQYF
TRBJ2-2 | NA | TRBV7-2 | TGTGCCAGCAGCTCCCCTGGGGGGTCAGGGATAGTCAGCGGGGAGCTGTTTTTT | CASSSPGGSGIVSGELFF
TRBJ2-1 | TRBD2 | TRBV2 | TGTGCCAGCAGTGGGACTAGCGATGAGCAGTTCTTC | CASSGTSDEQFF
TRBJ1-3 | NA | TRBV30 | TGTGCCTGGAGTGTTGTGTTTCATACTACCATCTCTGGAAACACCATATATTTT | CAWSVVFHTTISGNTIYF
TRBJ2-5 | NA | TRBV5-1 | TGCGCCAGCAGCCTCATCGGGCGGGTAGAGACCCAGTACTTC | CASSLIGRVETQYF
TRBJ2-2 | TRBD1 | TRBV28 | TGTGCCAGCAGTTTCTGGGGACAGGGGGAAAGGGGGGACACCGGGGAGCTGTTTTTT | CASSFWGQGERGDTGELFF
TRBJ1-1 | TRBD1 | TRBV5-1 | TGCGCCAGCAGCTTGATCCAGGGGGGAGAAGCTTTCTTT | CASSLIQGGEAFF
TRBJ1-1 | NA | TRBV11-1 | TGTGCCAGCAGCTTAGGTCTGAGAGGGAGGACTGAAGCTTTCTTT | CASSLGLRGRTEAFF
TRBJ1-2 | TRBD1 | TRBV11-1 | TGTGCCAGCAGCAAAGGACAGGGCGGGGGCTACACCTTC | CASSKGQGGGYTF